These 10 T cell receptor beta chains originate from one sample sequenced in a study of long-term antiretroviral therapy in people with HIV. Researchers ran immunoSEQ v3.0 at survey level. The assay was immunoSEQ multiplex PCR, and TCRdb's table has in-frame clones only and misses some. The data show about 30,000 clones, nearly 95% seen once. The sequencing here drew on unsorted PBMCs, taken around 6.5 years after starting antiretroviral therapy. The receptor set was obtained from a woman in her forties with HIV.

CDR3 sequence (DNA): TGTGCCAGCAGCTTACAACAGAACACTGAAGCTTTCTTT. The encoded protein is CASSLQQNTEAFF. This chain connects TRBV7-2 to TRBJ1-1; D not resolved. This CDR3 spans 13 amino acids. Trimming shortened V by 2 bases and J by 1 base, and 5 bases separated the two germline ends. Germline CDR1 reads SGHTA; CDR2 reads FQGNSA.

The chain couples TRBV5-4 to TRBJ2-7, with a weak D call TRBD1 (6 bases). V shed 2 bases and J shed 4 bases, with 10 bases lying between them. Germline V gives CDR1 SGHNT, CDR2 YYREEE (reference sequence). The length of the CDR3 is 13 residues. The CDR3 sequence is CASSFSGEYEQYF. The CDR3 nucleotides read TGTGCCAGCAGCTTTTCAGGGGAGTACGAGCAGTACTTC.

The chain links TRBV29-1 to TRBJ2-7; 9 bases fit TRBD1. V shed 6 bases, J shed 2 bases, and the junction held 8 bases outside the gene matches. The germline CDR1 and CDR2 sequences are SQVTM and ANQGSEA. This CDR3 has 14 amino acids. CDR3 DNA: TGCAGCGTAGTAGGACAGGGGATTACCTACGAGCAGTACTTC. This gives the protein CSVVGQGITYEQYF.

The rearrangement joins TRBV5-6 to TRBJ2-7, with D unresolved. This CDR3 is 17 amino acids long. V was clipped by 1 base and J by 3 bases, with 20 bases between them. Germline-derived CDR1 and CDR2 are SGHDT and YYEEEE. CDR3 amino acids: CASSLSPSDSLGYEQYF. The CDR3 DNA is TGTGCCAGCAGCTTGAGCCCCTCGGATTCCTTAGGCTACGAGCAGTACTTC.

This sequence joins TRBV25-1 and TRBJ2-1; D is possibly TRBD2 (5 bases). The CDR3 is made up of 13 amino acids. V dropped 3 bases and J dropped 15 bases, with 18 bases sitting between them. Per the germline V gene, CDR1 is MGHDK and CDR2 is SYGVNS. The DNA of the CDR3 is TGTGCCAGCAGTGAGGTGACTACAATGATTCTGTTCTTC. This gives the protein CASSEVTTMILFF. The full variable domain, with the rest looked up from reference TRBV25-1 and TRBJ2-1, is EADIYQTPRYLVIGTGKKITLECSQTMGHDKMYWYQQDPGMELHLIHYSYGVNSTEKGDLSSESTVSRIRTEHFPLTLESARPSHTSQYLCASSEVTTMILFFGPGTRLTVL.

This chain joins TRBV6-5 and TRBJ2-1; no clear D. This CDR3 is 15 amino acids long. V was clipped by 0 bases and J by 5 bases, with 11 bases between them. Germline lookup yields CDR1 MNHEY and CDR2 SVGAGI. CDR3 protein: CASSYSSPDNNEQFF. The CDR3 nucleotides are TGTGCCAGCAGTTACTCCAGTCCCGACAACAATGAGCAGTTCTTC.

The CDR3 sequence is CASSIALRDYEQYF. CDR3 nucleotide sequence: TGTGCCAGTAGTATAGCTTTAAGGGACTACGAGCAGTACTTC. The chain carries TRBV19 and TRBJ2-7; D not certain. Trimming pared 1 base from V and 3 bases from J, leaving 10 bases between. The CDR3 contains 14 residues. Germline V gene lookup returns CDR1 LNHDA and CDR2 SQIVND (reference sequence).

The chain links TRBV14 to TRBJ1-2, with D perhaps TRBD1 (5 bases). There are 18 residues in the CDR3. Trimming left V 1 base short and J 5 bases short, with 23 bases between. Germline-derived CDR1 and CDR2 are SGHDN and FVKESK. The CDR3 loop is CASSQGASREGDGYGYTF. In DNA, the CDR3 is TGTGCCAGCAGCCAAGGGGCTTCCAGGGAGGGAGACGGTTATGGCTACACCTTC.

This clone has a single count. The chain recombines TRBV18 with TRBJ1-3, with D unclear. The CDR3 has 16 residues. Trimming removed 2 bases from V and 0 bases from J, with 11 bases in between. From germline, CDR1 is KGHSH and CDR2 LQKENI. CDR3 sequence: CASSPAGSSSGNTIYF. CDR3 nucleotides: TGTGCCAGCTCACCAGCCGGATCAAGCTCTGGAAACACCATATATTTT.

V and J are TRBV5-1 and TRBJ2-3; 11 nucleotides align to TRBD2. The germline V gene has CDR1 SGHRS and CDR2 YFSETQ. Losses at the gene ends were 3 bases for V and 5 bases for J; bases not matched to a gene: 5. This CDR3 has 15 amino acids. The CDR3 region is CASSSLAGGEDTQYF. The CDR3 DNA sequence: TGCGCCAGCAGCTCCTTAGCGGGGGGGGAAGATACGCAGTATTTT.